This T cell receptor beta chain is from a study of blood T cell repertoires in COVID-19. On the study more broadly: The United States, Italy and Spain supplied acute and convalescent COVID-19 samples.

Germline V gene data show CDR1 as SGHKS and CDR2 as YYEKEE (reference sequence). The length of the CDR3 is 17 residues. The J segment lost 0 bases and the V segment lost 1 base, leaving 9 bases of the junction unmatched. The age range of participants was about 18 to 90 years, with residence in some 25 US areas. Repertoires were generated with immunoSEQ multiplex PCR, while TCRdb's copy carries only in-frame clones and drops some. The sample holds some 200,000 clones; about 79% are singletons and the top ten take about 1.3%. This receptor was obtained from a woman aged 40 to 50 with acute COVID-19. This rearrangement joins TRBV5-5 to TRBJ1-1; 7 bases are a match to TRBD1. The sequencing sample was made of PBMCs or T cells enriched from blood (not recorded which). CDR3 residues: CASSLLGGWEVNTEAFF. CDR3 nucleotide sequence: TGTGCCAGCAGCTTGCTAGGGGGCTGGGAGGTGAACACTGAAGCTTTCTTT.